These 30 T cell receptor beta chains came from one sample sequenced in a study of blood T cell repertoires in COVID-19. Profiling relied on immunoSEQ multiplex PCR, and the TCRdb table lists in-frame clones only, not all of them. The profile shows under 450,000 clones, more than 65% of them singletons. The sequenced material came from peripheral blood. The source is a human donor with acute or convalescent COVID-19. The donor label of this sample is uncertain.

This clone has only one observation. The chain combines TRBV5-6 with TRBJ2-2, with a tentative D call TRBD1 (5 bases). The CDR3 is 13 residues long. V was clipped by 3 bases and J by 5 bases, with 8 bases between them. Germline V gene sequence: CDR1 SGHDT, CDR2 YYEEEE. In DNA form, the CDR3 reads TGTGCCAGCAGCTCCAGGGATACCGGGGAGCTGTTTTTT. Its translation is CASSSRDTGELFF.

This sequence joins TRBV7-9 and TRBJ1-2; TRBD1 matches 9 bases. V lost 3 bases to trimming and J lost 8 bases; unmatched junction nucleotides: 7. CDR1 and CDR2 (germline): SEHNR, FQNEAQ (reference sequence). This CDR3 is built from 14 residues. CDR3 bases: TGTGCCAGCAGCTTTCGTGGGGACAGGGACGGCTACACCTTC. Translated: CASSFRGDRDGYTF.

The rearrangement links TRBV6-5 to TRBJ1-1, with a tentative D call TRBD1 (5 bases). CDR3 length: 14 residues. With 7 bases removed from V and 0 bases from J, the gap between germline ends came to 12 bases. In germline, CDR1 is MNHEY, CDR2 SVGAGI. The CDR3 is CASTWGSMNTEAFF. Written as DNA, the CDR3 is TGTGCCAGCACATGGGGCTCCATGAACACTGAAGCTTTCTTT.

This clone appeared a single time. This chain joins TRBV11-2 and TRBJ1-2, with D possibly TRBD1 on 5 matching bases. Trimming took off 4 bases at V and 4 bases at J, with 13 bases between the two ends. This CDR3 has 14 residues. CDR1 and CDR2 (germline): SGHAT, FQNNGV. The CDR3: CASSSGRRAYGYTF. CDR3 DNA: TGTGCCAGCAGCTCAGGGAGGAGGGCCTATGGCTACACCTTC.

The chain links TRBV5-1 to TRBJ2-2, with TRBD1 matching over 10 bases. The CDR3 contains 20 residues. With V trimmed by 0 bases and J by 3 bases, 14 bases remained unmatched. The germline CDR1 and CDR2 sequences are SGHRS and YFSETQ. The CDR3 nucleotides are TGCGCCAGCAGCTTGGAATTCCAGGACCCGGACAGGGGGTACACCGGGGAGCTGTTTTTT. Translation gives CASSLEFQDPDRGYTGELFF.

This clone occurred once. The chain couples TRBV21-1 to TRBJ1-1. TRBV21-1 is annotated as a pseudogene. The CDR3 extends over 14 amino acids. In DNA form, the CDR3 reads TGTGCCAGCAGCGCGGGACCCGAGGGGTCTGAAGCTTTCTTT. This sequence encodes CASSAGPEGSEAFF.

This chain uses TRBV7-8 with TRBJ2-7; D may match TRBD1 or TRBD2 (5 bases each). Germline CDR1 is SGHVS and CDR2 is FQNEAQ. The V and J ends lost 5 bases and 2 bases respectively, with 10 bases between them. This CDR3 spans 13 amino acids. The CDR3, as DNA: TGTGCCAGCAGCCGGGGCGCAGCCTACGAGCAGTACTTC. It translates to CASSRGAAYEQYF.

The chain links TRBV29-1 to TRBJ1-4; 10 bases fit TRBD1. J was trimmed by 4 bases and V by 6 bases; bases with no gene match: 8. The germline CDR1 and CDR2 sequences are SQVTM and ANQGSEA. CDR3 length: 15 residues. The CDR3 DNA reads as TGCAGCGTGAGGACAGGGGGGAACCGTAATGAAAAACTGTTTTTT. As protein: CSVRTGGNRNEKLFF.

The rearrangement joins TRBV6-1 to TRBJ2-1; TRBD2 aligns across 9 bases. The CDR3 has 15 amino acids. Germline values: CDR1 MNHNS, CDR2 SASEGT. With V trimmed by 1 base and J by 5 bases, 3 bases remained unmatched. The CDR3 sequence: CASSEGLAGNNEQFF. The DNA of the CDR3 is TGTGCCAGCAGTGAAGGCCTAGCGGGGAACAATGAGCAGTTCTTC.

This chain uses TRBV30 with TRBJ2-3, with D perhaps matching TRBD2 (6 bases). The length of the CDR3 is 12 residues. CDR1 and CDR2 from the germline V gene are GTSNPN and SVGIG (reference sequence). In nucleotides, the CDR3 is TGTGCTACTGCTAGCGATTCAGATACGCAGTATTTT. Translating it yields CATASDSDTQYF.

V is TRBV7-9 and J is TRBJ1-6; perhaps TRBD1 as D (6 bases). The length of the CDR3 is 13 residues. Germline V lookup: CDR1 SEHNR, CDR2 FQNEAQ (reference sequence). With 5 bases removed from V and 13 bases from J, the gap between germline ends came to 15 bases. The CDR3 here is CASSATGILPLHF. As DNA, the CDR3 is TGTGCCAGCAGCGCTACAGGGATTCTGCCCCTCCACTTT.

The rearrangement links TRBV6-1 to TRBJ1-2; possible D gene TRBD1, 6 bases. The CDR3 consists of 19 residues. The V gene lost 0 bases and the J gene lost 0 bases, with 20 bases spanning the gap. Germline values: CDR1 MNHNS, CDR2 SASEGT. In DNA, the CDR3 is TGTGCCAGCAGTGAAGCGCAGTATTATACAGGGACCACTAACTATGGCTACACCTTC. This codes for CASSEAQYYTGTTNYGYTF.

Ten or more counts support this clone. The V gene is TRBV5-1, the J gene TRBJ1-2; a weak D match, TRBD1 (5 bases). The CDR3 is 14 residues long. Trimming removed 0 bases from V and 8 bases from J, with 14 bases in between. CDR1 and CDR2 (germline): SGHRS, YFSETQ. This chain's CDR3 is CASSLDTGTSGYTF. CDR3 coding DNA: TGCGCCAGCAGCTTGGATACAGGCACTAGCGGCTACACCTTC.

The V gene is TRBV12-3 or TRBV12-4, the J gene TRBJ2-1; D possibly corresponds to TRBD2 (6 bases). The CDR3 covers 13 residues. V was cut by 6 bases and J by 15 bases, with 21 bases left in between. CDR3 coding DNA: TGTGCCAGCAGCATACAGACTAGTTTGGGGAGGTTCTTC. Amino acid sequence: CASSIQTSLGRFF.

J is TRBJ2-3 and V is TRBV6-6; D is uncertain. The V end was cut by 0 bases, the J end by 6 bases, with 10 bases between. The CDR3 length is 14 residues. The germline CDR1 and CDR2 sequences are MNHNY and SVGAGI (reference sequence). Here the CDR3 reads CASSYSITRDTQYF. In DNA form, the CDR3 reads TGTGCCAGCAGTTACTCGATAACGCGGGATACGCAGTATTTT.

The chain recombines TRBV11-2 with TRBJ1-1; D might be TRBD1 (5 bases). The CDR3 contains 14 residues. The ends were cut back, 7 bases at V and 4 bases at J, with 16 bases in the middle. Germline values: CDR1 SGHAT, CDR2 FQNNGV. CDR3 nucleotides: TGTGCCAGCACTAAATCTGGGGGGGGCACTGAAGCTTTCTTT. Its translation is CASTKSGGGTEAFF.

The rearrangement links TRBV7-2 to TRBJ1-5, with D perhaps TRBD1 (5 bases). The CDR3 length is 16 residues. Germline loops: CDR1 SGHTA, CDR2 FQGNSA. Trimming stripped 2 bases from V and 6 bases from J, with 17 bases between. This CDR3 reads CASSLLGRGLGQPQHF. The DNA for the CDR3 is TGTGCCAGCAGCTTATTGGGGAGGGGCTTAGGTCAGCCCCAGCATTTT.

The V and J genes are TRBV7-8 and TRBJ2-3; D possibly corresponds to TRBD2 (6 bases). The V end lost 0 bases, the J end lost 1 base, and 8 bases lay between the germline ends. The CDR3 loop spans 15 amino acids. The germline gives CDR1 SGHVS, CDR2 FQNEAQ. The CDR3 loop reads CASSLALAGTDTQYF. As DNA, the CDR3 is TGTGCCAGCAGCTTAGCGTTAGCGGGCACAGATACGCAGTATTTT.

V is TRBV3-1 (or the pseudogene TRBV3-2) and J is TRBJ1-2; D is uncertain. V lost 2 bases and J 8 bases, leaving 12 bases between the germline ends. Germline V gene sequence: CDR1 LGHDT, CDR2 YNNKEL (reference sequence). This CDR3 has 13 residues. CDR3 amino acids: CASSQTTTWGYTF. Here the CDR3 DNA reads TGTGCCAGCAGCCAAACTACAACTTGGGGCTACACCTTC.

The V and J genes are TRBV27 and TRBJ2-3, with a weak D call TRBD1 (6 bases). There are 15 residues in the CDR3. Between the trimmed V and J ends, which lost 8 bases and 2 bases, there was a span of 17 bases. Germline CDR1 reads MNHEY; CDR2 reads SMNVEV (reference sequence). The CDR3 is CASADRYPSTDTQYF. Here the CDR3 DNA reads TGTGCCAGCGCCGACAGGTACCCCTCCACAGATACGCAGTATTTT.

The J gene is TRBJ1-6, the V gene TRBV7-9; 9 bases are a match to TRBD1. Trimming cost V 5 bases and J 9 bases; bases outside gene matches: 8. The CDR3 totals 15 residues. CDR1 SEHNR and CDR2 FQNEAQ come from the germline V gene (reference sequence). In nucleotides, the CDR3 is TGTGCCAGCAGCCCACATACAGGGGGCGGTTCACCCCTCCACTTT. Amino acid sequence: CASSPHTGGGSPLHF.

The CDR3 reads CASSLLGGPGQGNEKLFF. The CDR3 nucleotides read TGTGCCAGCAGCCTCTTAGGGGGACCTGGACAGGGGAATGAAAAACTGTTTTTT. This chain links TRBV7-9 with TRBJ1-4; the match to TRBD1 covers 9 bases. The CDR3 totals 18 residues. Germline CDR1 and CDR2: SEHNR and FQNEAQ (reference sequence). The V and J ends lost 5 bases and 5 bases, in that order; junction bases with no gene match: 15.

This chain connects TRBV28 to TRBJ2-3; the D gene is possibly TRBD1 (5 bases). The V end lost 3 bases, the J end lost 2 bases, and 9 bases lay between the germline ends. CDR3 size: 14 residues. CDR1 MDHEN and CDR2 SYDVKM come from the germline V gene. The chain's CDR3 is CASSLGRDTDTQYF. DNA of the CDR3: TGTGCCAGCAGTTTGGGGCGAGACACAGATACGCAGTATTTT.

The gene calls are TRBV2 and TRBJ1-6; 9 bases line up with TRBD1. This CDR3 is built from 20 residues. The junction had 25 bases not matched to a gene; V was cut back by 6 bases and J by 10 bases. CDR1 is SNHLY and CDR2 is FYNNEI in the germline V gene. DNA for the CDR3: TGTGCCAGCAGGCGCCTTGGGGGTATAAACTCCGGGACAGGGTACTCACCCCTCCACTTT. Its translation: CASRRLGGINSGTGYSPLHF.

The genes are TRBV28 and TRBJ2-1; perhaps TRBD2 as D (6 bases). The CDR3 totals 16 residues. Trimming removed 3 bases from V and 8 bases from J, with 20 bases in between. Germline values: CDR1 MDHEN, CDR2 SYDVKM. The CDR3 DNA is TGTGCCAGCAGTTTGCACCGTGGGGGGATGGGCTATGAGCAGTTCTTC. Its protein is CASSLHRGGMGYEQFF.

The V call is TRBV18, the J call TRBJ1-2; 7 nucleotides agree with TRBD1. V lost 5 bases and J lost 8; bases outside the gene matches: 5. CDR1 is KGHSH, CDR2 LQKENI, per germline. This CDR3 is built from 12 residues. The CDR3 DNA reads TGTGCCAGCTCAGTAGGACAGGACGGCTACACCTTC. This sequence encodes CASSVGQDGYTF.

V is TRBV6-2 or TRBV6-3 and J is TRBJ1-2; maybe TRBD1 (5 bases). Trimming shortened V by 0 bases and J by 3 bases, and 11 bases separated the two germline ends. Germline V gives CDR1 MNHEY, CDR2 SVGEGT. The CDR3 runs to 15 residues. The CDR3 sequence is CASSYSTTAYYGYTF. CDR3 DNA: TGTGCCAGCAGTTACTCGACGACAGCATACTATGGCTACACCTTC.

This clone came up once. The chain carries TRBV28 and TRBJ2-7; D is perhaps TRBD1 (6 bases). The CDR3 runs 14 residues. Trimming took off 7 bases at V and 0 bases at J, with 13 bases between the two ends. CDR1 is MDHEN, CDR2 SYDVKM, per germline. CDR3 sequence (DNA): TGTGCCAGCATCGCAGGACAGATCTCCTACGAGCAGTACTTC. Translated: CASIAGQISYEQYF.

This chain connects TRBV6-5 to TRBJ1-1; D might be TRBD1 (6 bases). Germline CDR1 and CDR2: MNHEY and SVGAGI. The length of the CDR3 is 15 residues. Trimming took 10 bases from V and 1 from J, leaving 19 bases between them. Written as DNA, the CDR3 is TGTGCCACCACCTACTTCAGGGGTCCGAACACTGAAGCTTTCTTT. Amino acid sequence: CATTYFRGPNTEAFF.

The chain recombines TRBV2 with TRBJ1-5, with 7 bases aligning to TRBD1. This CDR3 is 17 amino acids long. CDR1 is SNHLY and CDR2 is FYNNEI in the germline V gene. Trimming at V came to 1 base and at J to 3 bases, leaving 9 bases not matched to a gene. CDR3 DNA sequence: TGTGCCAGCAGTGAAGTAAGAGGCAGGGGGTCCAATCAGCCCCAGCATTTT. Its translation: CASSEVRGRGSNQPQHF.